One sample yielded the 8 T cell receptor beta chains listed below, sequenced in a study of monozygotic twins with inflammatory bowel disease. Reprocessing the 5' RACE reads, TCRdb reports a single entry for every CDR3 protein and omits DNA. The sample has some 170,000 distinct CDR3 sequences; the top ten hold 2.4%. Sample: blood. The receptor set was obtained from a human donor with ulcerative colitis or Crohn's disease, or a healthy co-twin of an affected twin (not recorded which).

The chain has TRBV15 and TRBJ2-2; TCRdb outputs TRBD2, but without DNA this stays unchecked. The CDR3 is 19 residues long. CDR1 LNHNV and CDR2 YYDKDF come from the germline V gene (reference sequence). CDR3 region: CATSRDMGLAGEDTGELFF.

The chain recombines TRBV20-1 with TRBJ1-4; the TCRdb call, TRBD1, lacks DNA for checking. CDR3 length: 16 residues. Germline CDR1 is DFQATT and CDR2 is SNEGSKA (reference sequence). The CDR3: CSATWDRGATNEKLFF.

This chain joins TRBV12-3 or TRBV12-4 and TRBJ1-3. This CDR3 is 15 amino acids long. CDR3 amino acids: CASSLLGRSGNTIYF.

V gene TRBV7-2 combines with J gene TRBJ2-1; the TCRdb D gene call, TRBD1, has no DNA to confirm it. CDR1 and CDR2 (germline): SGHTA, FQGNSA. CDR3 length equals 16 residues. CDR3 residues: CASSHRTGASYNEQFF.

The chain employs TRBV12-5 and TRBJ2-5; the D gene TCRdb calls, TRBD1, cannot be checked with no DNA. The CDR3 extends over 18 amino acids. Germline-derived CDR1 and CDR2 are LGHNT and FRNRAP. The CDR3 reads CASGSSGGVPHGQETQYF. Drawing the rest from reference TRBV12-5 and TRBJ2-5, the complete variable domain is DARVTQTPRHKVTEMGQEVTMRCQPILGHNTVFWYRQTMMQGLELLAYFRNRAPLDDSGMPKDRFSAEMPDATLATLKIQPSEPRDSAVYFCASGSSGGVPHGQETQYFGPGTRLLVL.

CDR3 in amino acids: CASSPGPAEGIQYF. J is TRBJ2-4 and V is TRBV6-1; the TRBD1 assignment by TCRdb is unverifiable without DNA. Germline V gives CDR1 MNHNS, CDR2 SASEGT. The CDR3 has 14 amino acids.

The V call is TRBV5-4, the J call TRBJ2-5; there is no DNA to check the TCRdb D call of TRBD2. Germline V gives CDR1 SGHNT, CDR2 YYREEE (reference sequence). The length of the CDR3 is 14 residues. CDR3 amino acids: CASSLGLAQETQYF.

This chain connects TRBV9 to TRBJ1-1; lacking DNA, the TRBD1 call made by TCRdb goes unchecked. This CDR3 has 15 residues. Germline V gene lookup returns CDR1 SGDLS and CDR2 YYNGEE. The CDR3 region is CASSPEGAPNTEAFF.